This T cell receptor beta chain originates from a study of blood T cell repertoires in COVID-19. The germline V and J ends were trimmed by 5 bases and 3 bases, with 8 bases remaining between them. Germline V gives CDR1 DFQATT, CDR2 SNEGSKA (reference sequence). CDR3 length equals 11 residues. TCRdb's table, derived via immunoSEQ multiplex PCR, lists solely in-frame clones and lacks some. The sample shows over 110,000 clones, just under 80% of them seen only once. Input material: peripheral blood. The source is an older woman with acute or convalescent COVID-19. The chain is built from TRBV20-1 and TRBJ2-7; D is uncertain. DNA of the CDR3: TGCAGTGCTTTGTTCGGCTACGAGCAGTACTTC. Translating it yields CSALFGYEQYF.